A selection of T cell receptor beta chains follows, all from one sample in a study of cytomegalovirus exposure and HLA in healthy donors. Only in-frame clones appear in the TCRdb table, and some are missing; sequencing was by immunoSEQ multiplex PCR. Of 90,000 or so clones listed, 60% to 80% are singletons. Sequenced input: PBMCs. Receptor source: a woman between 45 and 65 years old in good health and CMV-seropositive. CDR3s include the opening cysteine and the closing phenylalanine or tryptophan. The order of the fields is D gene, clone size, J gene, V gene, CDR3 DNA, CDR3 protein. A D gene is named only where the DNA matches it firmly. Where a row states a size, it is once, few, many or the class of an expanded clone; other rows omit it.

>TRBD1|.|TRBJ1-1|TRBV6-1
TGTGCCAGCAGTCCTAACAGGGGTGGTAGCACTGAAGCTTTCTTT
CASSPNRGGSTEAFF
>TRBD2|once|TRBJ2-2|TRBV29-1
TGCAGCGTTGAAGATATGGTATTAGGACTAGCGGGAAGGGGCCCCGGGGAGCTGTTTTTT
CSVEDMVLGLAGRGPGELFF
>TRBD1|.|TRBJ2-7|TRBV15
TGTGCCACCAGCACGGGACAGACCAATCTTCCATACGAGCAGTACTTC
CATSTGQTNLPYEQYF
>.|.|TRBJ2-3|TRBV4-1
TGCGCCAGCAGCCAAGGCCCTATCCGAGGGGGTAGCACAGATACGCAGTATTTT
CASSQGPIRGGSTDTQYF
>TRBD2|.|TRBJ2-5|TRBV19
TGTGCCAGTAGGGGTCTAGCGGGACCAAGAGAAACCCAGTACTTC
CASRGLAGPRETQYF
>TRBD1|few|TRBJ2-1|TRBV5-1
TGCGCCAGCAGCTGGAGACAGGGGGCAAGGGGTGAGCAGTTCTTC
CASSWRQGARGEQFF
>.|.|TRBJ1-1|TRBV30
TGTGCCTGGACCCATACAGGGAAGAACACTGAAGCTTTCTTT
CAWTHTGKNTEAFF
>.|few|TRBJ2-6|TRBV5-6
TGTGCCAGCAGCCCCCCTAGGGGCCGCGGGAGGGCCAACGTCCTGACTTTC
CASSPPRGRGRANVLTF
>TRBD2|.|TRBJ2-2|TRBV7-9
TGTTCCAGCAGCTTAGGGTTGGCGGGAGACACCGGGGAGCTGTTTTTT
CSSSLGLAGDTGELFF
>.|few|TRBJ1-2|TRBV7-9
TGTGCCAGCAGCCCTACCCCTTCAACTCATAACTATGGCTACACCTTC
CASSPTPSTHNYGYTF
>.|.|TRBJ2-5|TRBV5-4
TGTGCCAGCAGCTCGCTACGATCCGGGGAGACCCAGTACTTC
CASSSLRSGETQYF
>.|few|TRBJ2-1|TRBV21-1
TGTGCCAGCAGCAATCCCCGAGGGACTAGCGGGGGGGGTATAGCCTACAATGAGCAGTTCTTC
CASSNPRGTSGGGIAYNEQFF
>TRBD1|.|TRBJ1-5|TRBV18
TGTGCCAGCTCCAACGACAGGGATCAGCCCCAGCATTTT
CASSNDRDQPQHF
>TRBD2|.|TRBJ2-2|TRBV30
TGTGCCCACTCCAGCGGGGGGAACACCGGGGAGCTGTTTTTT
CAHSSGGNTGELFF
>.|.|TRBJ1-1|TRBV6-5
TGTGCCAGCAGTCCCACCGCCGGGACACACACTGAAGCTTTCTTT
CASSPTAGTHTEAFF
>TRBD2|once|TRBJ2-1|TRBV6-4
TGTGCCAGTATCGGGACTAGCGGGGGGGTTGCCTACAATGAGCAGTTCTTC
CASIGTSGGVAYNEQFF